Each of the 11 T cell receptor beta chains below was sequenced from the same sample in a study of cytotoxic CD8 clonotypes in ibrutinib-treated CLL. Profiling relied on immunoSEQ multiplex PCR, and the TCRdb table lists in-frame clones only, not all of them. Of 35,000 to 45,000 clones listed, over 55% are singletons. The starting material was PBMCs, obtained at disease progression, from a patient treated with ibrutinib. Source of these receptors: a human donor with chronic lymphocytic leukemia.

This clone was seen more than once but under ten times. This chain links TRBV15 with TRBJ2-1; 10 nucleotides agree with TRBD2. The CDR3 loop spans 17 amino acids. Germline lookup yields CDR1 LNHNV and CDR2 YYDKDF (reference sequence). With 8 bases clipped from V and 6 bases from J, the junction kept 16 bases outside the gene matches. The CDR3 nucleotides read TGTGCCACCGCTAGAGTCGGACTAGCGGAGATACGCAATGAGCAGTTCTTC. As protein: CATARVGLAEIRNEQFF.

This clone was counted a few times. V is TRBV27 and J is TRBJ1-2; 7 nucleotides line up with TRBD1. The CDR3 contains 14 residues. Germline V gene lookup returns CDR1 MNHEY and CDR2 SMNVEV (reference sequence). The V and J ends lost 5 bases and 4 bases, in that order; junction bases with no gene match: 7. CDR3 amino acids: CASSGTTGFYGYTF. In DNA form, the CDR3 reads TGTGCCAGCAGTGGGACGACAGGGTTCTATGGCTACACCTTC.

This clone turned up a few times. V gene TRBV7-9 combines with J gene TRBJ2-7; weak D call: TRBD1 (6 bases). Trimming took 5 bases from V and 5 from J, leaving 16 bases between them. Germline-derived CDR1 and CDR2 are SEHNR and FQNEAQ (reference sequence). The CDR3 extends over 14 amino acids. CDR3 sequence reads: CASSRSGARHEQYF. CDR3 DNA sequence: TGTGCCAGCAGCCGATCAGGGGCGCGGCACGAGCAGTACTTC. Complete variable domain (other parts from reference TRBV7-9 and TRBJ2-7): DTGVSQNPRHKITKRGQNVTFRCDPISEHNRLYWYRQTLGQGPEFLTYFQNEAQLEKSRLLSDRFSAERPKGSFSTLEIQRTEQGDSAMYLCASSRSGARHEQYFGPGTRLTVT.

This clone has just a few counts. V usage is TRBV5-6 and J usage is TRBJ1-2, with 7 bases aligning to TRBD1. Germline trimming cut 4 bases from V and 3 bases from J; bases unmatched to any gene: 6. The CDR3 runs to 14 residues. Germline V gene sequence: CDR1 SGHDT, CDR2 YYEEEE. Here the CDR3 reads CASSGGQFYYGYTF. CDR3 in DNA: TGTGCCAGCAGCGGGGGACAGTTTTACTATGGCTACACCTTC. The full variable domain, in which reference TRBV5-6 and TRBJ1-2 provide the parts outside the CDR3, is DAGVTQSPTHLIKTRGQQVTLRCSPKSGHDTVSWYQQALGQGPQFIFQYYEEEERQRGNFPDRFSGHQFPNYSSELNVNALLLGDSALYLCASSGGQFYYGYTFGSGTRLTVV.

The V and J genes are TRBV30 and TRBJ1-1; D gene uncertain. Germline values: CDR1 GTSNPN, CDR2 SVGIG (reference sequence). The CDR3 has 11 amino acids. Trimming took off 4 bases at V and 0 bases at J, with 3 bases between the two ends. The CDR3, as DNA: TGTGCCTGGACTGTGAACACTGAAGCTTTCTTT. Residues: CAWTVNTEAFF.

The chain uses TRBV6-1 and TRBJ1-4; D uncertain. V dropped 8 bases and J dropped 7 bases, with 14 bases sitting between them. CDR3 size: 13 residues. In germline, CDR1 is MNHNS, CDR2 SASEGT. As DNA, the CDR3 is TGTGCCAGCTCGGGAGTCTCGGCTGAAAAACTGTTTTTT. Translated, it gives CASSGVSAEKLFF.

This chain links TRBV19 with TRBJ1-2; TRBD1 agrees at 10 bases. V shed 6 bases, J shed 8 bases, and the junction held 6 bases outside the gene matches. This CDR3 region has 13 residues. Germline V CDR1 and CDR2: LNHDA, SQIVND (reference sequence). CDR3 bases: TGTGCCAGTAGGTCCGGACAGGGGGACGGCTACACCTTC. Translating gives CASRSGQGDGYTF.

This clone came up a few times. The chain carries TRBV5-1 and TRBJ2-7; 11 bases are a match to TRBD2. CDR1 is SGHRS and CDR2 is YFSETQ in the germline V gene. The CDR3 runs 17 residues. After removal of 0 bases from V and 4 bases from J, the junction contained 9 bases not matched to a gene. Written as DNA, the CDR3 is TGCGCCAGCAGCTTGGACAGTAGCGGGGGGGCTTGGTACGAGCAGTACTTC. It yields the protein CASSLDSSGGAWYEQYF.

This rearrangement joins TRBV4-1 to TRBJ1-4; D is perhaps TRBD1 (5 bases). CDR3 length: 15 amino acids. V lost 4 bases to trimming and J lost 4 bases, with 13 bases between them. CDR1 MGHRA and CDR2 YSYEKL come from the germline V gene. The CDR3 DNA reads TGCGCCAGCAGCCGAGGGACTGCAGTTAATGAAAAACTGTTTTTT. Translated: CASSRGTAVNEKLFF.

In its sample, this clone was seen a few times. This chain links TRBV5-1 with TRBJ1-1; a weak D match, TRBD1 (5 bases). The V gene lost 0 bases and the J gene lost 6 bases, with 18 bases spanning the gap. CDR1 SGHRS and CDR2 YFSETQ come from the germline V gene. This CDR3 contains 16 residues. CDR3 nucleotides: TGCGCCAGCAGCTTGGTAGGATCTGGGGCCAGGGCTGAAGCTTTCTTT. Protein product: CASSLVGSGARAEAFF.

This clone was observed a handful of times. DNA for the CDR3: TGTGCCAGCAGTTTGGGGGGACACCCGGACTTCAATCAGCCCCAGCATTTT. This encodes CASSLGGHPDFNQPQHF. The V gene is TRBV27, the J gene TRBJ1-5, with D possibly TRBD1 on 6 matching bases. Germline V gene sequence: CDR1 MNHEY, CDR2 SMNVEV (reference sequence). V was cut by 3 bases and J by 3 bases, with 18 bases left in between. The CDR3 is 17 residues long.